This TCR beta chain was found in a study of cytomegalovirus exposure and HLA in healthy donors. PCR amplification relied on 60 Vbeta primers (plus 13 Jbeta primers). The repertoire was sequenced with immunoSEQ multiplex PCR; TCRdb's copy has only in-frame clones and lacks some. The table records about 130,000 clones, roughly four fifths of them present only once. Per germline, CDR1 SGHNT and CDR2 YYREEE (reference sequence). CDR3 size: 13 residues. Deletions cut 0 bases from V and 6 bases from J, with 7 bases between. The rearrangement joins TRBV5-4 to TRBJ2-1; a weak D match, TRBD2 (6 bases). The sample was PBMCs. The sequence derives from a woman in her forties or fifties in good health and CMV-seropositive. Here the CDR3 reads CASSLVGGNEQFF. The CDR3 DNA follows: TGTGCCAGCAGCTTGGTGGGGGGCAATGAGCAGTTCTTC. Combining the CDR3 with reference TRBV5-4 and TRBJ2-1 gives the whole variable domain ETGVTQSPTHLIKTRGQQVTLRCSSQSGHNTVSWYQQALGQGPQFIFQYYREEENGRGNFPPRFSGLQFPNYSSELNVNALELDDSALYLCASSLVGGNEQFFGPGTRLTVL.